Sequencing of this T cell receptor beta chain was carried out in a study of cytomegalovirus exposure and HLA in healthy donors. In the case of this clone: The antigen is not known.

Study results and caveats: In a later analysis, TCR beta V- and J-gene trimming showed a link to a missense DCLRE1C variant. Cytomegalovirus association was assigned to over 150 TCR beta chains.

The PCR used 60 Vbeta and 13 Jbeta primers. Clones were read by immunoSEQ multiplex PCR, and TCRdb kept only the in-frame ones, dropping some. The top ten clones hold over 8.5% of a sample with approximately 150,000 clones, around four fifths of them seen once. The clonotype was recovered from a man in his fifties or sixties in good health and CMV-seropositive. What was sequenced was PBMCs.

DNA for the CDR3: TGTGCCAGCAGCTCAGCTAGCGGGGGGGGAGCAGAGACCCAGTACTTC. Its translation is CASSSASGGGAETQYF. The chain employs TRBV7-2 and TRBJ2-5; 12 bases line up with TRBD2. The ends lost 4 bases at V and 4 bases at J; junction bases unmatched: 7. The CDR3 is 16 amino acids. From germline, CDR1 is SGHTA and CDR2 FQGNSA.